The entry below gives a single T cell receptor beta chain sequence along with its context. This clonotype was counted many times. Its antigen remains unidentified. No much larger clonotype is one base removed from it; base qualities were not supplied. The record originates from a study of T cells in Graves' hyperthyroidism and ophthalmopathy (dated by TCRdb to the late 2010s). For context, the study as a whole: Peripheral blood was sampled at the time of initial diagnosis, prior to any treatment. The paper reports TCR Vbeta CDR3 sequencing of some 140 peripheral blood samples: fewer than 50 ophthalmopathy, about 75 hyperthyroidism and around 17 progressor patients. For training and testing, the 100 or so patients in the discovery cohort were randomly divided in a 7:3 ratio. The study also compared thyroid tissue and blood T-cell repertoires from over 5 Graves' hyperthyroidism patients. A discovery cohort of about 96 patients, 43 with Graves' ophthalmopathy and approximately 55 with stable Graves' hyperthyroidism, was used to find distinguishing TCR V-J signatures. An independent validation cohort of around 19 hyperthyroidism patients and about 16 patients who later progressed to ophthalmopathy tested prospective prediction of ophthalmopathy. After sampling, hyperthyroidism patients received methimazole starting at 30 mg daily, and ophthalmopathy patients received high-dose intravenous methylprednisolone. What the study reported, not specific to this receptor: A 13 V-J signature model separated ophthalmopathy from stable hyperthyroidism, with approximately 87% sensitivity and about 81% specificity in cross-validation and 80%/75% in testing. Most expanded thyroid clonotypes (frequency above 0.001) were also found in blood, which suggests that blood repertoires may mirror thyroid immune responses. In validation, the model predicted progression to ophthalmopathy with 55% to 71% sensitivity and roughly 72% specificity, a median of roughly seven months before onset. Sample size was not statistically predetermined, and investigators were not blinded to group allocation.

A patient counted as having stable Graves' hyperthyroidism if no progression to ophthalmopathy occurred over 18 months of follow-up. Hyperthyroidism patients were newly diagnosed, with disease duration under 2 months, and aged 18 to 65 years. Patients with uncontrolled infections, other autoimmune diseases, pregnancy or lactation were excluded. Diagnoses relied on clinical symptoms, serum thyroxine and TRAb, thyroid ultrasound and orbital computed tomography. PBMCs were separated from roughly 10 ml of fresh peripheral blood using Ficoll-Paque density gradient centrifugation. Total RNA was extracted with Trizol reagent, and quality was checked on an Agilent 2100 Bioanalyzer. Trimming removed 3 bases from V and 0 bases from J, leaving 8 bases between the germline ends. Spanning cysteine to phenylalanine, the CDR3 consists of 14 amino acids. The retained sequence is limited to the CDR3, 42 bases, with the frame set at the first base.

The TCR beta CDR3 regions were amplified from RNA transcripts. A first-round RT-PCR of the TCR CDR3 used the HTBI primer set with the Qiagen OneStep RT-PCR kit. Libraries were constructed in a second round of multiplex PCR, after which size selection and purification were carried out. Sequencing of the libraries was done on an Illumina HiSeq2000 using paired-end 100 bp reads. The published analysis was carried out like this. SOAPnuke was used to process the raw data, removing reads that contained adapters or uncalled bases, had a mean Phred below 15, or lacked an exact match to the constant primer or identifier. COPE v1.2.5 was used to merge the high-quality paired reads, and each unique nucleotide sequence was defined as a clonotype. MiTCR v1.1 was used to align clonotypes to the IMGT TRBV, TRBD and TRBJ reference segments. The analysis was restricted to V-J combinations with a frequency above 0.0001, which together covered just over 98% of the repertoires. A TCS score was defined as the ratio between F50 (clonal expansion) and ExV (chaos), using BLOSUM62-based TCRdist between CDR3 peptides within each V-J. Welch's t-statistics and random forest reduced roughly 530 V-J features to roughly 13, which were used in a naive Bayes classifier (R e1071). TCRdb trimmed public reads at Q25 via fastp, called clones via MiXCR and kept in-frame beta chains. Rows are unified per CDR3 protein, each entry keeping the most common DNA and genes. V and J calls and clone size were set by TCRdb, not the authors. The sample has roughly 570,000 distinct CDR3 sequences on record, approximately 15% of them singletons. Of the sample, under 8% falls within the top ten clones.

The V and J segments used are TRBV12-3 or TRBV12-4 and TRBJ1-1; the D region possibly corresponds to TRBD1 (5 bases align). This clonotype was obtained from a young woman with Graves' hyperthyroidism. The sample taken for sequencing was blood. The CDR3 sequence is CASSLRGVNTEAFF. The DNA reads as follows: TGTGCCAGCAGTTTGCGGGGCGTGAACACTGAAGCTTTCTTT.